The source of this T cell receptor beta chain is a study of cytotoxic CD8 clonotypes in ibrutinib-treated CLL. Study-wide findings and caveats: Public clonotypes, rarely seen, contracted or held steady on treatment. Exceeding age-matched healthy donors, baseline clonality also tracked the counts of circulating CD8+ T cells.

The CDR3 length is 16 residues. With regard to this clone: Its cognate antigen is unknown.

T cells were sequenced at a targeted depth of 1 in 200,000 to 1 in 1 million. Generated by immunoSEQ multiplex PCR, the TCRdb table keeps only in-frame clones and is missing some. The sample contains under 200,000 clones, 84% of which appear only once. This TCR came from a human donor with chronic lymphocytic leukemia. Sample: PBMCs, taken after 24 months of ibrutinib treatment. The chain joins TRBV1 to TRBJ1-2. TRBV1 is marked as a pseudogene. CDR3 sequence reads: CTSSKDCTGMGYGYTF. The CDR3 DNA reads as TGCACCAGCAGCAAGGACTGCACAGGTATGGGCTATGGCTACACCTTC.